This TCR beta chain stems from a study of follicular helper T cells after annual influenza vaccination (dated 2017 in TCRdb). About the study as a whole: After each seasonal influenza vaccination, blood was collected on days 0, 7 and 28. To study recall of cTfh clones, some subjects were followed through successive annual vaccinations in the 2013-2014, 2014-2015 and 2015-2016 seasons. One week after vaccination, a second recruited cohort of roughly twelve subjects (Table S1) displayed a similar ICOS+CD38+ cTfh response. Multi-year samples were available from six subjects, with four subjects covering two vaccination seasons and two subjects covering three seasons. The 2013-2014 samples were cryopreserved, while the 2015 samples were processed right after collection.

The germline V gene gives CDR1 as SGDLS and CDR2 as YYNGEE. Ends trimmed: V by 3 bases, J by 3 bases; bases unmatched to a gene: 3. The CDR3 covers 14 residues, taking in both the cysteine and the phenylalanine. Of all the DNA, just the CDR3 is kept, 42 bases in frame from base 1. A remark on this clone: Which antigen it targets is not known. No clone much larger than this one lies a single base away; base qualities are absent.

Preparation of the library involved the immunoSEQ multiplex PCR assay. Adaptive Biotechnologies handled the TCRB amplification, library preparation, sequencing and preliminary bioinformatics at Survey level resolution. TCRB sequencing used multiplex PCR amplification of genomic DNA from sorted cTfh populations. On the study's bioinformatics: Clonality was calculated in R as 1 minus normalized Shannon entropy, and the Gini index was computed with the R package ineq. Overlap score was defined as the summed counts of shared sequences divided by the total counts of all sequences in both compared samples. The significance of shared clonotypes was tested with Fisher's exact test, assuming a theoretical repertoire of 10^7 TCRB sequences. As stored in TCRdb, this immuneACCESS dataset retains in-frame rearrangements with V and J assigned. A fraction of the clones does not appear; measured against another copy, unresolved V genes explain less than half of the discrepancy, and the remainder lacks a known reason. That table gives V, J and clone size, and the DNA gave D and trimming. The sample table holds thousands of clones, of which about 84% were seen once. The leading ten clones occupy 1.5% to 1.9% of the sample.

General conclusions and limits of the study: Day 7 ICOS+CD38+ clones were most often found later in ICOS-CD38- cTfh, suggesting that subset may serve as a memory reservoir. ICOS+CD38+ cTfh clonality correlated with the frequency of that population, and its change correlated with the change in circulating plasmablast frequency. Only roughly 9.5-22% of analyzed cells yielded productive TCRB sequences, so sampling of rare clonotypes was not possible. A recurrent oligoclonal ICOS+CD38+ cTfh response containing tetramer and AIM influenza-specific clonotypes was recalled by successive annual vaccinations.

Sample time point, as interpreted from the label and publication: 2015-2016 season, pre-vaccination. Adults were given seasonal inactivated influenza vaccine (Fluvarix), and sorted blood CD4 subsets were followed by TCRB sequencing before and after vaccination. To be eligible, subjects had to live in the community and must not have received influenza vaccine in the previous 6 months. Reasons for exclusion included contraindications to influenza vaccine, substance abuse, HIV/AIDS, active malignancy, immunomodulatory medication, and active illness such as respiratory infection. Between about 35 and 100 mL of blood was sampled per time point. Non-naive CD4+CXCR5+PD-1+ cells were defined as circulating Tfh and were sorted into ICOS+CD38+ and ICOS-CD38- fractions. Ficoll-Paque PLUS or SepMate separation was used to isolate PBMC. Before DNA was extracted, the cell subsets were sorted from PBMC using a BD FACS Aria.

The chain couples TRBV9 to TRBJ2-7; 10 central bases correspond to TRBD1. The sequence came from an adult who received the influenza vaccine. The sequencing here drew on CXCR5+ CD38- circulating T follicular helper cells from blood, taken on the day of influenza vaccination. The cell subset or site label on this specimen signifies: circulating Tfh, non-naive CD4+CXCR5+PD-1+ (ICOS+CD38+ or ICOS-CD38-). The sequenced DNA: TGTGCCAGCAGCGCAGGACAGGGGGACTACGAGCAGTACTTC. This codes for CASSAGQGDYEQYF.